The 20 T cell receptor beta chains reported below all come from one sample, sequenced in a study of yellow fever vaccine responses in identical twins. Using its own MiXCR run on the RT-PCR reads, TCRdb lists one record per CDR3 protein. The table lists approximately 2,100 distinct CDR3 sequences, 83% of them singletons. This specimen was T cells from blood (PBMCs), unsorted or a sorted subset (not recorded which), taken before or after yellow fever vaccination (not recorded which). Receptors originate from a woman aged 18-30 years who received the yellow fever vaccine.

This clonotype was detected a few times. This chain connects TRBV2 to TRBJ1-6, with D uncertain. Germline CDR1 reads SNHLY; CDR2 reads FYNNEI. The ends were cut back, 3 bases at V and 5 bases at J, with 11 bases in the middle. CDR3 length: 15 amino acids. The CDR3, as DNA: TGTGCCAGCAGTGATTTCGGCGGAAATAATTCACCCCTCCACTTT. It yields the protein CASSDFGGNNSPLHF.

This chain's CDR3 is CASSGTWIGNTEAFF. CDR3 in DNA: TGTGCCAGCAGCGGGACATGGATTGGGAACACTGAAGCTTTCTTT. The J gene is TRBJ1-1, the V gene TRBV7-9, with D maybe TRBD1 (6 bases). This CDR3 is built from 15 residues. CDR1 is SEHNR, CDR2 FQNEAQ, per germline (reference sequence). The V and J ends lost 5 bases and 1 base respectively, with 14 bases between them.

V is TRBV28 and J is TRBJ1-2, with 8 bases identical to TRBD1. J gave up 3 bases and V 4 bases, and 7 bases lay outside the gene matches. Germline CDR1 is MDHEN and CDR2 is SYDVKM. The CDR3 loop spans 15 amino acids. The CDR3 DNA reads TGTGCCAGCAGTTCGCGGACAGGGCTGGACTATGGCTACACCTTC. This codes for CASSSRTGLDYGYTF.

The J gene is TRBJ2-1, the V gene TRBV7-9; a possible D gene is TRBD2 (6 bases). CDR1 and CDR2 (germline): SEHNR, FQNEAQ (reference sequence). The length of the CDR3 is 12 residues. CDR3 protein: CSGGASYNEQFF. The CDR3 DNA reads as TGTTCAGGAGGGGCCTCCTACAATGAGCAGTTCTTC.

This clonotype was detected only a few times. The chain joins TRBV3-1 to TRBJ1-1; D gene ambiguous. Trimming left V 4 bases short and J 2 bases short, with 14 bases between. The V gene's germline CDR1 is LGHDT and CDR2 YNNKEL (reference sequence). The CDR3 loop spans 15 amino acids. CDR3 amino acids: CASSPFRFLNTEAFF. CDR3 sequence (DNA): TGTGCCAGCAGCCCCTTCCGTTTTTTAAACACTGAAGCTTTCTTT. The full variable domain, in which reference TRBV3-1 and TRBJ1-1 provide the parts outside the CDR3, is DTAVSQTPKYLVTQMGNDKSIKCEQNLGHDTMYWYKQDSKKFLKIMFSYNNKELIINETVPNRFSPKSPDKAHLNLHINSLELGDSAVYFCASSPFRFLNTEAFFGQGTRLTVV.

The chain combines TRBV27 with TRBJ2-1; 13 nucleotides align to TRBD2. The V segment lost 5 bases and the J segment 10 bases; nucleotides outside the gene matches: 8. There are 15 residues in the CDR3. Germline V lookup: CDR1 MNHEY, CDR2 SMNVEV (reference sequence). CDR3 residues: CASSRPGLAGEEQFF. DNA for the CDR3: TGTGCCAGCAGTCGTCCCGGACTAGCGGGAGAGGAGCAGTTCTTC.

The chain combines TRBV29-1 with TRBJ2-7, with D hard to call. Germline CDR1 SQVTM, CDR2 ANQGSEA. The CDR3 loop spans 12 amino acids. Trimming took off 4 bases at V and 0 bases at J, with 7 bases between the two ends. CDR3 coding DNA: TGCAGCGTTGGCCCCGTCTCCTACGAGCAGTACTTC. It codes for CSVGPVSYEQYF.

For the CDR3, the DNA is TGTGCCAGCAGCACCGCTCAAACCTACGAGCAGTACTTC. Amino acid sequence: CASSTAQTYEQYF. The J gene is TRBJ2-7, the V gene TRBV2; D not certain. V gave up 6 bases and J gave up 2 bases, with 11 bases separating them. CDR1 is SNHLY, CDR2 FYNNEI, per germline. CDR3 size: 13 residues.

J is TRBJ2-3 and V is TRBV2, with D tentatively TRBD2 (6 bases). Per germline, CDR1 SNHLY and CDR2 FYNNEI. Trimming removed 0 bases from V and 6 bases from J, with 16 bases in between. The CDR3 spans 16 residues. CDR3 residues: CASSEARGAGVDTQYF. The CDR3 DNA reads TGTGCCAGCAGTGAAGCGCGGGGTGCCGGGGTGGATACGCAGTATTTT.

This CDR3 reads CASSDGTARNSPLHF. The CDR3 nucleotides read TGTGCCAGCAGTGACGGGACAGCTCGAAATTCACCCCTCCACTTT. The V call is TRBV11-1, the J call TRBJ1-6; the match to TRBD1 covers 7 bases. The V gene end was trimmed by 6 bases and the J gene end by 7 bases; junction bases not matched to a gene: 9. The V gene's germline CDR1 is SGHAT and CDR2 FQDESV (reference sequence). The CDR3 totals 15 residues. The full variable domain, in which reference TRBV11-1 and TRBJ1-6 provide the parts outside the CDR3, is EAEVAQSPRYKITEKSQAVAFWCDPISGHATLYWYRQILGQGPELLVQFQDESVVDDSQLPKDRFSAERLKGVDSTLKIQPAELGDSAMYLCASSDGTARNSPLHFGNGTRLTVT.

The chain carries TRBV7-9 and TRBJ1-2; the D is unclear. The V and J ends lost 2 bases and 8 bases respectively, with 9 bases between them. Germline CDR1 reads SEHNR; CDR2 reads FQNEAQ (reference sequence). CDR3 length equals 12 residues. This CDR3 is CASSLTQEGYTF. The DNA of the CDR3 is TGTGCCAGCAGCTTAACCCAGGAAGGCTACACCTTC.

The chain uses TRBV6-5 and TRBJ1-5; the match to TRBD1 covers 7 bases. Germline V gives CDR1 MNHEY, CDR2 SVGAGI. V shed 4 bases and J 5 bases; nucleotides not matched to a gene: 5. The CDR3 is 14 amino acids. CDR3 sequence reads: CASSFNRGHQPQHF. In DNA, the CDR3 is TGTGCCAGCAGTTTCAACAGGGGCCATCAGCCCCAGCATTTT.

This chain joins TRBV4-1 and TRBJ2-2, with TRBD2 identical over 9 bases. Losses at the gene ends were 4 bases for V and 8 bases for J; bases not matched to a gene: 8. The CDR3 runs to 15 residues. The germline CDR1 and CDR2 sequences are MGHRA and YSYEKL. As DNA, the CDR3 is TGCGCCAGCAGCCTACGCGGGGGGGCCTCTGGGGAGCTGTTTTTT. This encodes CASSLRGGASGELFF.

This chain uses TRBV7-6 with TRBJ2-3; D is ambiguous. V was trimmed by 5 bases and J by 2 bases, leaving 8 bases between them. Germline lookup yields CDR1 SGHVS and CDR2 FNYEAQ. This CDR3 is built from 13 residues. CDR3 in amino acids: CASSLSITDTQYF. The CDR3 DNA sequence: TGTGCCAGCAGCCTCTCGATCACAGATACGCAGTATTTT.

The chain employs TRBV19 and TRBJ2-1, with TRBD2 matching 8 bases. The CDR3 extends over 16 amino acids. V lost 0 bases, J lost 2 bases, and 3 bases stayed unmatched. CDR1 LNHDA and CDR2 SQIVND come from the germline V gene (reference sequence). Written as DNA, the CDR3 is TGTGCCAGTAGTATAGATCGGGAGGGGCCCTACAATGAGCAGTTCTTC. It translates to CASSIDREGPYNEQFF.

This clonotype was observed once. The chain is built from TRBV27 and TRBJ2-1, with D unresolved. CDR1 and CDR2 (germline): MNHEY, SMNVEV (reference sequence). V lost 0 bases and J lost 8, with 8 bases in between. The CDR3 runs to 13 residues. The CDR3 spells CASSLSRSYEQFF. Here the CDR3 DNA reads TGTGCCAGCAGTTTATCGAGAAGCTATGAGCAGTTCTTC.

The chain joins TRBV29-1 to TRBJ2-7; possibly TRBD2 for D (5 bases). V lost 0 bases, J lost 5 bases, and 14 bases lay in between. The length of the CDR3 is 14 residues. Germline loops: CDR1 SQVTM, CDR2 ANQGSEA. This CDR3 reads CSVEDGGLGDEQYF. The CDR3 DNA follows: TGCAGCGTTGAAGACGGAGGTCTTGGGGACGAGCAGTACTTC.

The chain carries TRBV19 and TRBJ1-5, with 8 bases lining up with TRBD1. CDR1 LNHDA and CDR2 SQIVND come from the germline V gene (reference sequence). CDR3 length equals 15 residues. Trimming took 6 bases from V and 0 from J; bases not matched to a gene: 4. DNA for the CDR3: TGTGCCAGTAGGACAGGGGTCTATAGCAATCAGCCCCAGCATTTT. Translation gives CASRTGVYSNQPQHF.

The gene calls are TRBV9 and TRBJ2-1, with 9 bases lining up with TRBD2. The CDR3 has 15 residues. The germline gives CDR1 SGDLS, CDR2 YYNGEE. Germline trimming cut 3 bases from V and 6 bases from J; bases unmatched to any gene: 7. The CDR3 region is CASSGGTSLTNEQFF. The CDR3 coding sequence is TGTGCCAGCAGCGGGGGGACTAGCCTTACCAATGAGCAGTTCTTC.

This clonotype has just a few counts. The J gene is TRBJ2-3, the V gene TRBV9; D possibly corresponds to TRBD2 (5 bases). Trimming took off 5 bases at V and 0 bases at J, with 7 bases between the two ends. Germline V gives CDR1 SGDLS, CDR2 YYNGEE. This CDR3 is 13 amino acids long. The CDR3 reads CASSGGSTDTQYF. The CDR3 DNA reads as TGTGCCAGCAGTGGAGGTAGCACAGATACGCAGTATTTT. Filled out from reference TRBV9 and TRBJ2-3, the complete variable domain reads DSGVTQTPKHLITATGQRVTLRCSPRSGDLSVYWYQQSLDQGLQFLIQYYNGEERAKGNILERFSAQQFPDLHSELNLSSLELGDSALYFCASSGGSTDTQYFGPGTRLTVL.